This TCR beta chain came from a study of blood T cell repertoires in COVID-19. Background on the study: Italy, Spain and the United States were the sources of the convalescent and acute COVID-19 samples. In each case, the material was cDNA or gDNA derived from T cells, B-cell-depleted T cells, or PBMCs.

In the study's own analysis: Estimation of nucleated cell counts was performed using reference gene primer amplification. Produced via immunoSEQ multiplex PCR; TCRdb's table is partial and in-frame only. For V, J and clone size, that table is used; D and trimming come from the DNA. The repertoire includes roughly 76,000 clones, around 93% of them detected once, and around 4.7% sits in the top ten. V gave up 2 bases and J gave up 0 bases, with 13 bases separating them. CDR3 length: 16 amino acids. Germline V gives CDR1 MNHEY, CDR2 SVGAGI. The chain combines TRBV6-5 with TRBJ1-1; D is possibly TRBD1 (5 bases). This clonotype originated in a woman aged 60-75 years with active COVID-19. Sequences were obtained from peripheral blood. CDR3 nucleotide sequence: TGTGCCAGCAGTTACCAGGGCCCCTCTATGAACACTGAAGCTTTCTTT. This translates into CASSYQGPSMNTEAFF.